The 17 T cell receptor beta chains presented below share a single source sample, sequenced in a study of B cell selection in AIRE deficiency. The table came from immunoSEQ multiplex PCR; TCRdb's copy has only in-frame clones and leaves some out. The table includes tens of thousands of clones, 95% to 98% detected once. The sorted conventional CD4 T cells were gated as CD4+CD127+. The sequenced sample was CD4+CD127+ conventional T cells sorted from PBMCs. The receptors originated from a human donor in good health.

V is TRBV7-2 and J is TRBJ2-1; TRBD2 matches 8 bases. CDR1 and CDR2 (germline): SGHTA, FQGNSA. With 5 bases clipped from V and 6 bases from J, the junction kept 6 bases outside the gene matches. The CDR3 has 14 amino acids. CDR3 amino acids: CASSLGGDGNEQFF. CDR3 coding DNA: TGTGCCAGCAGCCTCGGGGGGGACGGCAATGAGCAGTTCTTC.

The chain links TRBV28 to TRBJ1-6, with 9 bases identical to TRBD1. The germline CDR1 and CDR2 sequences are MDHEN and SYDVKM. This CDR3 region has 15 residues. Trimming cost V 6 bases and J 7 bases; bases outside gene matches: 7. DNA of the CDR3: TGTGCCAGCAGGAAACAGGGGGCTGAGAATTCACCCCTCCACTTT. Its protein is CASRKQGAENSPLHF.

The chain joins TRBV11-3 to TRBJ2-7; 7 positions agree with TRBD1. The junction had 13 bases not matched to a gene; V was cut back by 5 bases and J by 0 bases. Germline V gene sequence: CDR1 SGHNT, CDR2 YENEEA. The CDR3 is made up of 17 amino acids. The CDR3 here is CASSRGVWGQSSYEQYF. CDR3 nucleotide sequence: TGTGCCAGCAGCCGAGGGGTTTGGGGACAGAGCTCCTACGAGCAGTACTTC.

The chain is built from TRBV5-1 and TRBJ2-7; the match to TRBD1 covers 8 bases. This CDR3 contains 15 residues. In germline, CDR1 is SGHRS, CDR2 YFSETQ. Trimming at V came to 4 bases and at J to 2 bases, leaving 8 bases not matched to a gene. The CDR3 loop is CASSDPNRGTYEQYF. CDR3 nucleotide sequence: TGCGCCAGCAGCGACCCCAACAGGGGGACCTACGAGCAGTACTTC.

This clone came up once. The rearrangement links TRBV18 to TRBJ1-4; D remains ambiguous. Germline V gives CDR1 KGHSH, CDR2 LQKENI. The germline V and J ends were trimmed by 4 bases and 4 bases, with 13 bases remaining between them. CDR3 length: 15 residues. CDR3 DNA: TGTGCCAGCTCACTACCACCGTCCGGTAATGAAAAACTGTTTTTT. Residues: CASSLPPSGNEKLFF.

The CDR3 nucleotides read TGCGCCAGCAGCCATCCCGGGTATGAGCAGTTCTTC. Encoded protein: CASSHPGYEQFF. V usage is TRBV4-3 and J usage is TRBJ2-1; no reliable D call. V was cut by 3 bases and J by 8 bases, with 8 bases left in between. This CDR3 has 12 residues. Germline V gene sequence: CDR1 LGHNA, CDR2 YSLEER.

This clone was seen only once. The chain links TRBV28 to TRBJ1-1; possible D gene TRBD1, 6 bases. V lost 5 bases to trimming and J lost 3 bases, with 16 bases between them. The CDR3 consists of 15 residues. In germline, CDR1 is MDHEN, CDR2 SYDVKM. The CDR3 coding sequence is TGTGCCAGCAGTCCATCTTCGGGGGGCTACACTGAAGCTTTCTTT. Encoded protein: CASSPSSGGYTEAFF.

J is TRBJ1-2 and V is TRBV6-1; D not certain. From germline, CDR1 is MNHNS and CDR2 SASEGT. The CDR3 is made up of 14 amino acids. With 0 bases removed from V and 3 bases from J, the gap between germline ends came to 8 bases. The CDR3 region has the DNA TGTGCCAGCAGTGAAGCGTTCCCGGACTATGGCTACACCTTC. This codes for CASSEAFPDYGYTF.

The chain employs TRBV7-9 and TRBJ1-1; 7 bases are shared with TRBD1. This CDR3 contains 15 residues. V was clipped by 2 bases and J by 11 bases; unmatched bases: 14. The germline V gene has CDR1 SEHNR and CDR2 FQNEAQ (reference sequence). The DNA for the CDR3 is TGTGCCAGCAGCTTACGGGGGACAGAAGGAGTGGGGGCTTTCTTT. The encoded protein is CASSLRGTEGVGAFF. The full variable domain, with the rest looked up from reference TRBV7-9 and TRBJ1-1, is DTGVSQNPRHKITKRGQNVTFRCDPISEHNRLYWYRQTLGQGPEFLTYFQNEAQLEKSRLLSDRFSAERPKGSFSTLEIQRTEQGDSAMYLCASSLRGTEGVGAFFGQGTRLTVV.

This sequence joins TRBV9 and TRBJ1-2, with TRBD1 as a possible D gene (5 bases). The CDR3 is 15 amino acids. With 0 bases removed from V and 4 bases from J, the gap between germline ends came to 13 bases. The germline V gene encodes CDR1 SGDLS and CDR2 YYNGEE. The CDR3 here is CASSVDPGGTYGYTF. The CDR3 nucleotides read TGTGCCAGCAGCGTAGACCCGGGGGGAACCTATGGCTACACCTTC.

Regarding this clone: A read error may produce the germline difference seen at one junction end. V is TRBV7-7 and J is TRBJ2-5; D uncertain. This CDR3 region has 14 residues. The germline V gene has CDR1 SSHAT and CDR2 FNYEAQ (reference sequence). CDR3 DNA: TGTGCTAGCAGCCCTAACGGGTTACAAGAGACCCAGTACTTC. Protein: CASSPNGLQETQYF.

The genes are TRBV20-1 and TRBJ1-2; unclear D gene. This CDR3 is 10 amino acids long. The ends were cut back, 6 bases at V and 7 bases at J, with 9 bases in the middle. CDR1 DFQATT and CDR2 SNEGSKA come from the germline V gene (reference sequence). CDR3: CSASDGGYTF. For the CDR3, the DNA is TGCAGTGCCTCGGACGGTGGCTACACCTTC.

Remarks on this clone: A read error is likely, as this CDR3 ends without the conserved phenylalanine or tryptophan. Because the CDR3's place on the DNA is in doubt, the DNA is left out and the CDR3 is given as listed by TCRdb. The chain joins TRBV10-2 to TRBJ2-7; the DNA was not compared with TRBD2, the D call given in the table. Germline assignment: CDR1 WSHSY and CDR2 SAAADI. The CDR3 sequence runs 14 residues, both termini included. The CDR3 loop reads CASIMGGEEGENAP.

This clone was recorded only once. The chain uses TRBV6-5 and TRBJ2-7; 8 nucleotides match TRBD2. There are 15 residues in the CDR3. V was clipped by 5 bases and J by 4 bases; unmatched bases: 10. CDR1 and CDR2 from the germline V gene are MNHEY and SVGAGI. The CDR3 here is CASSPVAGPIYEQYF. CDR3 nucleotides: TGTGCCAGCAGTCCGGTAGCGGGACCCATTTACGAGCAGTACTTC.

The chain couples TRBV10-2 to TRBJ2-1; D perhaps matches TRBD2 (6 bases). CDR3 length: 11 amino acids. The germline V gene has CDR1 WSHSY and CDR2 SAAADI. Trimming shortened V by 7 bases and J by 10 bases, and 11 bases separated the two germline ends. CDR3 sequence: CASKNREEQFF. The CDR3 DNA is TGCGCCAGCAAAAACCGGGAGGAGCAGTTCTTC.

The gene calls are TRBV7-2 and TRBJ2-5; 7 nucleotides match TRBD2. Unmatched junction bases numbered 13, after V lost 4 bases and J lost 5 bases. CDR3 length: 16 residues. Germline V gene data show CDR1 as SGHTA and CDR2 as FQGNSA. For the CDR3, the DNA is TGTGCCAGCAGCTCAGAGCGGGGAAGGAGATGGGAGACCCAGTACTTC. This translates into CASSSERGRRWETQYF.

The rearrangement links TRBV27 to TRBJ2-6; 8 bases are shared with TRBD1. The length of the CDR3 is 17 residues. Germline CDR1 reads MNHEY; CDR2 reads SMNVEV (reference sequence). The J segment lost 1 base and the V segment lost 2 bases, leaving 4 bases of the junction unmatched. The CDR3 reads CASSLPRTGSGANVLTF. DNA for the CDR3: TGTGCCAGCAGTTTACCCAGGACAGGGTCTGGGGCCAACGTCCTGACTTTC.